Shown below are 17 T cell receptor beta chains from a single sample sequenced in a study of T cell clones after liver transplantation. The protocol was immunoSEQ multiplex PCR, while the TCRdb copy is restricted to in-frame clones and leaves out a portion. This sample carries around 110,000 clones, 90% of them seen once, and the ten largest clones take 0.83%. The source was CD4+ T cells from blood, collected 12 months after liver transplant. Receptors were obtained from a human patient who received a liver transplant. Among the T cells, some may be from the graft donor.

This chain joins TRBV7-9 and TRBJ2-3; D is undetermined. Germline V CDR1 and CDR2: SEHNR, FQNEAQ (reference sequence). V was clipped by 7 bases and J by 2 bases, with 16 bases between them. The CDR3 is 15 amino acids. CDR3 DNA sequence: TGTGCCAGCACCCCGAGTCTGGGAAACACAGATACGCAGTATTTT. It codes for CASTPSLGNTDTQYF.

The rearrangement uses TRBV19 and TRBJ1-5; no clear D. The CDR3 covers 16 residues. V lost 3 bases to trimming and J lost 1 base, with 13 bases between them. The V gene's germline CDR1 is LNHDA and CDR2 SQIVND (reference sequence). CDR3 protein: CASSIKPGWSNQPQHF. DNA for the CDR3: TGTGCCAGTAGTATTAAGCCTGGTTGGAGCAATCAGCCCCAGCATTTT.

This sequence joins TRBV11-3 and TRBJ2-1; 7 nucleotides line up with TRBD2. CDR1 is SGHNT and CDR2 is YENEEA in the germline V gene. With 1 base clipped from V and 9 bases from J, the junction kept 15 bases outside the gene matches. This CDR3 is built from 17 residues. The CDR3 DNA sequence: TGTGCCAGCAGCTTAGCAGCCCTAGCGGCCTCGGTGGGTGAGCAGTTCTTC. Its protein product is CASSLAALAASVGEQFF. The variable domain in full, completed from reference TRBV11-3 and TRBJ2-1, reads EAGVVQSPRYKIIEKKQPVAFWCNPISGHNTLYWYLQNLGQGPELLIRYENEEAVDDSQLPKDRFSAERLKGVDSTLKIQPAELGDSAVYLCASSLAALAASVGEQFFGPGTRLTVL.

In its sample, this clone was seen a few times. V usage is TRBV5-6 and J usage is TRBJ2-7; TRBD2 agrees at 10 bases. In germline, CDR1 is SGHDT, CDR2 YYEEEE. The CDR3 totals 14 residues. The trim removed 5 bases at V and 5 bases at J, leaving 7 bases unmatched. The CDR3 DNA is TGTGCCAGCAGTAAAGGGGGACTAGCGAACGAGCAGTACTTC. This sequence encodes CASSKGGLANEQYF. Together with reference TRBV5-6 and TRBJ2-7, the CDR3 gives the full variable domain: DAGVTQSPTHLIKTRGQQVTLRCSPKSGHDTVSWYQQALGQGPQFIFQYYEEEERQRGNFPDRFSGHQFPNYSSELNVNALLLGDSALYLCASSKGGLANEQYFGPGTRLTVT.

This chain connects TRBV6-6 to TRBJ2-2; 7 bases are a match to TRBD2. Germline assignment: CDR1 MNHNY and CDR2 SVGAGI (reference sequence). The ends lost 5 bases at V and 6 bases at J; junction bases unmatched: 0. This CDR3 contains 12 residues. In nucleotides, the CDR3 is TGTGCCAGCAGTACTAGCGCCGGGGAGCTGTTTTTT. Its translation: CASSTSAGELFF.

The chain employs TRBV30 and TRBJ1-1; D is unclear. Germline values: CDR1 GTSNPN, CDR2 SVGIG (reference sequence). The CDR3 extends over 12 amino acids. Trimming took off 7 bases at V and 10 bases at J, with 19 bases between the two ends. In nucleotides, the CDR3 is TGTGCCTCCAGGACGGATATTGGCGGAGCTTTCTTT. Amino acids: CASRTDIGGAFF.

This chain links TRBV6-5 with TRBJ2-7; D is perhaps TRBD1 or TRBD2 (5 bases each). V lost 6 bases, J lost 0 bases, and 12 bases lay in between. This CDR3 contains 14 residues. Per germline, CDR1 MNHEY and CDR2 SVGAGI. The CDR3 sequence is CASSGDGSSYEQYF. CDR3 sequence (DNA): TGTGCCAGCAGCGGGGACGGAAGCTCCTACGAGCAGTACTTC.

The chain uses TRBV7-9 and TRBJ2-5, with 9 bases matching TRBD2. The CDR3 loop spans 16 amino acids. Germline CDR1 and CDR2: SEHNR and FQNEAQ (reference sequence). After removal of 1 base from V and 1 base from J, the junction contained 4 bases not matched to a gene. CDR3 amino acids: CASSLGLREGQETQYF. The DNA of the CDR3 is TGTGCCAGCAGCTTAGGGTTGCGGGAGGGCCAAGAGACCCAGTACTTC.

This chain uses TRBV9 with TRBJ2-2, with D uncertain. Trimming cost V 0 bases and J 3 bases, with 9 bases left between them. The CDR3 runs 15 residues. Germline V CDR1 and CDR2: SGDLS, YYNGEE. In nucleotides, the CDR3 is TGTGCCAGCAGCGTAGCCGTAAGCGACACCGGGGAGCTGTTTTTT. Protein sequence: CASSVAVSDTGELFF.

The genes are TRBV7-2 and TRBJ2-7; D remains ambiguous. This CDR3 is built from 12 residues. The V end was cut by 5 bases, the J end by 7 bases, with 12 bases between. Germline lookup yields CDR1 SGHTA and CDR2 FQGNSA. In DNA, the CDR3 is TGTGCCAGCAGCCCATCGGTGGGAGAGCAGTACTTC. Protein: CASSPSVGEQYF.

The chain combines TRBV6-6 with TRBJ2-2; 9 bases match TRBD2. Germline V gene data show CDR1 as MNHNY and CDR2 as SVGAGI (reference sequence). This CDR3 has 15 amino acids. Trimming at V came to 7 bases and at J to 2 bases, leaving 5 bases not matched to a gene. CDR3 bases: TGTGCCAGCATTCAGACTAGCGGAAACACCGGGGAGCTGTTTTTT. Translation: CASIQTSGNTGELFF.

The chain combines TRBV28 with TRBJ2-1; the D gene is possibly TRBD1 (5 bases). In germline, CDR1 is MDHEN, CDR2 SYDVKM. The CDR3 has 13 amino acids. Between the trimmed V and J ends, which lost 5 bases and 3 bases, there was a span of 8 bases. CDR3: CASSLDSYNEQFF. The CDR3 nucleotides are TGTGCCAGCAGTCTCGACAGCTACAATGAGCAGTTCTTC.

The chain joins TRBV19 to TRBJ2-7, with TRBD2 as a possible D gene (6 bases). Germline lookup yields CDR1 LNHDA and CDR2 SQIVND (reference sequence). V lost 6 bases to trimming and J lost 2 bases, with 14 bases between them. CDR3 length: 14 amino acids. This CDR3 is CASSTGGVTYEQYF. The CDR3 bases are TGTGCCAGTAGCACCGGAGGGGTCACCTACGAGCAGTACTTC.

V and J are TRBV11-2 and TRBJ2-7; D is unresolved. Germline CDR1 SGHAT, CDR2 FQNNGV. CDR3 length: 14 amino acids. The V end lost 1 base, the J end lost 2 bases, and 9 bases lay between the germline ends. CDR3 nucleotide sequence: TGTGCCAGCAGCTTAGTAGGAGTAACCTACGAGCAGTACTTC. Encoded protein: CASSLVGVTYEQYF.

This clone is a singleton in its sample. V and J are TRBV19 and TRBJ2-3; D uncertain. V was trimmed by 6 bases and J by 6 bases, leaving 10 bases between them. The CDR3 runs 12 residues. The germline V gene has CDR1 LNHDA and CDR2 SQIVND (reference sequence). CDR3 bases: TGTGCCAGTAGCCGAACTACGGATACGCAGTATTTT. It codes for CASSRTTDTQYF.

V gene TRBV6-6 combines with J gene TRBJ1-3; the D gene is possibly TRBD1 (5 bases). Per germline, CDR1 MNHNY and CDR2 SVGAGI (reference sequence). There are 16 residues in the CDR3. V lost 2 bases and J 8 bases, leaving 19 bases between the germline ends. For the CDR3, the DNA is TGTGCCAGCAGTTACCCCCCGGGATCTCAGGGTGACACCATATATTTT. Amino acid sequence: CASSYPPGSQGDTIYF.

In its sample, this clone was seen once. The chain recombines TRBV11-2 with TRBJ1-1; unclear D gene. Germline V gene lookup returns CDR1 SGHAT and CDR2 FQNNGV. This CDR3 contains 13 residues. V was cut by 3 bases and J by 4 bases, with 9 bases left in between. CDR3 region: CASSLDWVTEAFF. In nucleotides, the CDR3 is TGTGCCAGCAGCTTGGACTGGGTCACTGAAGCTTTCTTT.